The entry below gives a single T cell receptor beta chain sequence along with its context. Its antigen is unknown. The TCR beta cDNA libraries carried unique molecular identifiers. It was from about 0.98 to 11 million T cells that approximately 500,000 cDNA molecules came. TCRdb independently ran MiXCR on the PCR reads; one entry per CDR3 protein. The sample holds about half a million distinct CDR3 sequences; about a third are singletons and the top ten take 4.5% to 7.5%. The data derive from a study of post-analysis software for immune sequencing data. As for the study in general: Some patients lacked subtype; others had relapsing-remitting, secondary progressive or progressive-relapsing disease.

Study-wide points: Five or six TRBV segments, TRBV5-6, TRBV5-1 and TRBV20-1 among them, were found more frequent in patients than controls. The normalized Chao1 diversity of multiple sclerosis patients was significantly lower than that of controls. Pronounced co-clustering by F measure was evident among identically batched samples.

The CDR3 is made up of 15 amino acids. Per the germline V gene, CDR1 is MGHRA and CDR2 is YSYEKL. Trimming took 4 bases from V and 2 from J; bases not matched to a gene: 7. This sequence was found in a girl under 18 with multiple sclerosis. The chain joins TRBV4-1 to TRBJ2-5; 7 nucleotides agree with TRBD2. The sequencing input was blood. Written as DNA, the CDR3 is TGCGCCAGCAGCCCGGCCCTAGCGGAGCAAGAGACCCAGTACTTC. The encoded protein is CASSPALAEQETQYF.